The clone carrying this T cell receptor beta chain was detected once. The sample comes from a study of blood T cell repertoires in COVID-19. Study at large: COVID-19 samples, acute and convalescent, were from the United States, Italy and Spain. T cells, B-cell-depleted T cells, or PBMCs supplied cDNA or gDNA.

Original methodology: The authors estimated nucleated cell counts from reference gene primer amplification. Clones were sequenced by immunoSEQ multiplex PCR, and TCRdb holds only the in-frame ones, with some missing. The V and J calls and clone size come from that table; D and trimming were worked out from the DNA. This sample carries approximately 190,000 clones, 70% to 90% of them seen once, and the ten largest clones take less than 7.5%. In germline, CDR1 is LNHNV, CDR2 YYDKDF (reference sequence). Trimming took off 0 bases at V and 5 bases at J, with 11 bases between the two ends. This CDR3 has 15 residues.

The chain recombines TRBV15 with TRBJ1-5, with D maybe TRBD1 (5 bases). This receptor was identified in a woman aged 40 to 55 who had recovered from COVID-19. The sample comprised peripheral blood. Here the CDR3 reads CATSRDRVGYQPQHF. The CDR3 nucleotides read TGTGCCACCAGCAGAGACAGGGTGGGCTATCAGCCCCAGCATTTT.